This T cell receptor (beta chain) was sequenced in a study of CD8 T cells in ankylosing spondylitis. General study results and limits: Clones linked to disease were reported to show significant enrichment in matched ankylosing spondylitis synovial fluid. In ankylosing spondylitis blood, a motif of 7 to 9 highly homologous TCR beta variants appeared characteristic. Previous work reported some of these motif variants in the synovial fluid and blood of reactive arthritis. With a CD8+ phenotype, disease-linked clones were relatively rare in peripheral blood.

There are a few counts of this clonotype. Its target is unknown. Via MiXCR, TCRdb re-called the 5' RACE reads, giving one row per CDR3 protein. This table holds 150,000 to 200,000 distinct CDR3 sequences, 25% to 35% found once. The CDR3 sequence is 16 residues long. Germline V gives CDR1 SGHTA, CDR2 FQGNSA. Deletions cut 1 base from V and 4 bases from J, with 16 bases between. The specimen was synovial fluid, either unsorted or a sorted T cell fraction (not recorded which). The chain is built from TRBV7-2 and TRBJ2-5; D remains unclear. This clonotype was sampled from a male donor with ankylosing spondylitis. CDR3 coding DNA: TGTGCCAGCAGCTTAGTGGCGTTAGCCCGATCAGAGACCCAGTACTTC. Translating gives CASSLVALARSETQYF.